These 27 T cell receptor beta chains were all obtained from the same sample, sequenced in a study of prognosis after radiotherapy for stage I lung cancer. It was by two-round multiplex PCR that TCR beta CDR3 was amplified from genomic DNA. TRBV and TRBJ genes each had their own specific primers in first-round PCR. From the multiplex PCR reads, TCRdb called clonotypes with MiXCR, one entry per CDR3 protein. Of around 25,000 distinct CDR3 sequences in the sample, under 40% were seen once. Specimen: PBMCs, collected before or after stereotactic body radiation therapy (not recorded which). These receptors all come from a donor aged 50 or older with non-small cell lung cancer.

This clonotype has a count of ten or more. The chain has TRBV7-9 and TRBJ2-4, with D possibly being TRBD1 (6 bases). Germline V lookup: CDR1 SEHNR, CDR2 FQNEAQ (reference sequence). CDR3 length equals 13 residues. Deletions cut 1 base from V and 6 bases from J, with 7 bases between. In DNA form, the CDR3 reads TGTGCCAGCAGCTTAGAGACAGGAAACATTCAGTACTTC. This gives the protein CASSLETGNIQYF.

This clonotype was observed a single time. A much larger clone is a single base away; this may be a read error. V and J are TRBV3-2 and TRBJ1-4; the table names TRBD1, a call not compared with the DNA. TRBV3-2 is a pseudogene locus. The CDR3 contains 14 residues. The DNA of the CDR3 is TGTACCAGCAGCCCGGCGCTAAAAGGGGAAAAACTGTTTTTT. It encodes CTSSPALKGEKLFF.

This clonotype was picked up a small number of times. Germline and junction disagree at one end, which may indicate a read error. This chain connects TRBV15 to TRBJ2-4, with D perhaps TRBD1 (5 bases). The V gene's germline CDR1 is LNHNV and CDR2 YYDKDF (reference sequence). The length of the CDR3 is 15 residues. The CDR3 is CATSREGGAKNIQCF. The DNA of the CDR3 is TGTGCCACCAGCAGAGAGGGTGGGGCCAAAAACATTCAGTGCTTC.

In this sample, this clonotype turned up a few times. The rearrangement uses TRBV4-1 and TRBJ2-3, with TRBD2 identical over 8 bases. CDR3 length equals 16 residues. V was pared by 0 bases and J by 1 base, with 3 bases of the junction left unmatched. Germline V gene sequence: CDR1 MGHRA, CDR2 YSYEKL. The CDR3 DNA reads TGCGCCAGCAGCCAAGAGACGGGGGGGGGCACAGATACGCAGTATTTT. This translates into CASSQETGGGTDTQYF.

Comments on this clonotype: A much larger clonotype is one base distant, so this may be a read error. The CDR3 nucleotides are TGTGCCATCAGCGACGTTAACACTGAAGCTTTCTTT. As protein: CAISDVNTEAFF. The J gene is TRBJ1-1, the V gene TRBV10-3, with unresolved D. CDR3 length equals 12 residues. V dropped 6 bases and J dropped 2 bases, with 7 bases sitting between them. Germline lookup yields CDR1 ENHRY and CDR2 SYGVKD.

This clonotype was detected ten times or more. This sequence joins TRBV5-4 and TRBJ2-3, with D perhaps TRBD2 (5 bases). Germline V gene sequence: CDR1 SGHNT, CDR2 YYREEE (reference sequence). V lost 0 bases to trimming and J lost 3 bases, with 14 bases between them. There are 16 residues in the CDR3. CDR3 DNA: TGTGCCAGCAGCTTGGAGCCAGCGGAAAATACAGATACGCAGTATTTT. As protein: CASSLEPAENTDTQYF.

This clonotype was detected ten times or more. The J gene is TRBJ2-7, the V gene TRBV27; D remains unclear. V lost 3 bases, J lost 2 bases, and 11 bases lay in between. CDR1 is MNHEY and CDR2 is SMNVEV in the germline V gene (reference sequence). The CDR3 extends over 14 amino acids. Written as DNA, the CDR3 is TGTGCCAGCAGTTTGTTTGGGCCTACCTACGAGCAGTACTTC. Amino acids: CASSLFGPTYEQYF.

This clonotype was detected many times. The CDR3 here is CASSLTVSFYNEQFF. The CDR3 DNA reads as TGCGCCAGCAGCTTGACAGTTTCCTTCTACAATGAGCAGTTCTTC. The gene calls are TRBV5-1 and TRBJ2-1, with D unclear. From germline, CDR1 is SGHRS and CDR2 YFSETQ. This CDR3 region has 15 residues. V was cut by 1 base and J by 3 bases, with 11 bases left in between. The full variable domain, rest sourced from reference TRBV5-1 and TRBJ2-1, is KAGVTQTPRYLIKTRGQQVTLSCSPISGHRSVSWYQQTPGQGLQFLFEYFSETQRNKGNFPGRFSGRQFSNSRSEMNVSTLELGDSALYLCASSLTVSFYNEQFFGPGTRLTVL.

Many counts were recorded for this clonotype. This chain connects TRBV2 to TRBJ2-5; 7 nucleotides agree with TRBD1. Per the germline V gene, CDR1 is SNHLY and CDR2 is FYNNEI. V dropped 4 bases and J dropped 2; count of bases not matched to a gene: 4. The CDR3 sequence is 14 residues long. In nucleotides, the CDR3 is TGTGCCAGCAGTGCCAACAGGGGTCAAGAGACCCAGTACTTC. It yields the protein CASSANRGQETQYF.

The sample holds many counts of this clonotype. The V gene is TRBV18, the J gene TRBJ2-1, with D hard to call. The germline V and J ends were trimmed by 8 bases and 7 bases, with 18 bases remaining between them. CDR3 length: 14 amino acids. Germline lookup yields CDR1 KGHSH and CDR2 LQKENI. In nucleotides, the CDR3 is TGTGCCAGCCACATACGACGTCTGGGGAATGAGCAGTTCTTC. It translates to CASHIRRLGNEQFF.

Many counts were recorded for this clonotype. This chain joins TRBV5-1 and TRBJ2-1; the D gene is possibly TRBD1 (6 bases). CDR3 length: 13 residues. V lost 5 bases, J lost 4 bases, and 10 bases lay in between. Per the germline V gene, CDR1 is SGHRS and CDR2 is YFSETQ. DNA of the CDR3: TGCGCCAGCAGTGTACAGGGATACAATGAGCAGTTCTTC. Protein: CASSVQGYNEQFF.

This clonotype was observed at least ten times. The gene calls are TRBV9 and TRBJ1-6; 7 bases are shared with TRBD1. The CDR3 has 15 residues. Germline lookup yields CDR1 SGDLS and CDR2 YYNGEE. Losses at the gene ends were 2 bases for V and 8 bases for J; bases not matched to a gene: 7. The CDR3 spells CASSVTGALDSPLHF. CDR3 sequence (DNA): TGTGCCAGCAGCGTTACAGGGGCTCTTGATTCACCCCTCCACTTT.

Ten or more counts support this clonotype. The V call is TRBV6-1, the J call TRBJ1-3; TRBD1 aligns across 7 bases. Germline CDR1 MNHNS, CDR2 SASEGT. The CDR3 extends over 14 amino acids. With V trimmed by 5 bases and J by 2 bases, 3 bases remained unmatched. The chain's CDR3 is CASSNTGAGNTIYF. The CDR3 DNA reads TGTGCCAGCAGTAACACAGGGGCTGGAAACACCATATATTTT.

The gene calls are TRBV4-1 and TRBJ2-2; D is tentatively TRBD1 or TRBD2 (5 bases each). Germline loops: CDR1 MGHRA, CDR2 YSYEKL. V dropped 1 base and J dropped 3 bases, with 9 bases sitting between them. The CDR3 spans 15 residues. The CDR3: CASSQGREYTGELFF. The CDR3 DNA is TGCGCCAGCAGCCAAGGCAGGGAGTACACCGGGGAGCTGTTTTTT.

On this clonotype: A much larger clone lies one base from this, so it may be a read error. The CDR3, as DNA: TGTGCCAGCAGCATCCTCGGGAGGGACGGGGAGCTGTTTTTT. It translates to CASSILGRDGELFF. This chain connects TRBV9 to TRBJ2-2, with 8 bases identical to TRBD2. CDR1 is SGDLS and CDR2 is YYNGEE in the germline V gene. CDR3 length: 14 amino acids. The J segment lost 7 bases and the V segment lost 4 bases, leaving 6 bases of the junction unmatched.

The sample holds many counts of this clonotype. The rearrangement links TRBV5-1 to TRBJ1-1; TRBD1 aligns across 8 bases. The length of the CDR3 is 14 residues. Germline V gives CDR1 SGHRS, CDR2 YFSETQ. The V segment lost 3 bases and the J segment 3 bases; nucleotides outside the gene matches: 4. The CDR3 loop reads CASSSDRGDTEAFF. The CDR3 bases are TGCGCCAGCAGCTCAGACAGGGGAGACACTGAAGCTTTCTTT.

The V call is TRBV4-3, the J call TRBJ1-2; D ambiguous. The CDR3 is made up of 13 amino acids. The V end lost 0 bases, the J end lost 7 bases, and 9 bases lay between the germline ends. Per the germline V gene, CDR1 is LGHNA and CDR2 is YSLEER. CDR3 loop: CASSQEVGGGYTF. The DNA of the CDR3 is TGCGCCAGCAGCCAAGAAGTCGGTGGTGGCTACACCTTC.

The gene calls are TRBV30 and TRBJ1-2; maybe TRBD1 (5 bases). The length of the CDR3 is 14 residues. Trimming removed 8 bases from V and 7 bases from J, with 23 bases in between. CDR1 and CDR2 from the germline V gene are GTSNPN and SVGIG (reference sequence). The CDR3 DNA sequence: TGTGCCGCCGACCTGGGATCCTGGAGGGGTGGCTACACCTTC. Protein: CAADLGSWRGGYTF.

A note on this clonotype: A read error likely explains this, since a far larger clone differs by one base. This chain connects TRBV12-3 or TRBV12-4 to TRBJ2-2, with TRBD1 matching 8 bases. The CDR3 runs to 14 residues. Germline trimming cut 6 bases from V and 1 base from J; bases unmatched to any gene: 1. The CDR3 sequence is CASSGTGNTGELFF. The CDR3 DNA reads as TGTGCCAGCAGCGGGACAGGGAACACCGGGGAGCTGTTTTTT.

This clonotype was counted at least ten times. This chain links TRBV5-1 with TRBJ2-1; D is unresolved. The germline V and J ends were trimmed by 3 bases and 8 bases, with 12 bases remaining between them. This CDR3 has 13 residues. Germline V gene sequence: CDR1 SGHRS, CDR2 YFSETQ. The CDR3 nucleotides read TGCGCCAGCAGCTCTGGACCCTCGGATGAGCAGTTCTTC. Protein: CASSSGPSDEQFF.

This clonotype has a count of ten or more. The chain has TRBV5-1 and TRBJ1-4; possibly TRBD1 for D (5 bases). Germline loops: CDR1 SGHRS, CDR2 YFSETQ. The CDR3 spans 14 residues. The V end was cut by 3 bases, the J end by 3 bases, with 9 bases between. CDR3 nucleotide sequence: TGCGCCAGCAGCTCGACAGCAGCTAATGAAAAACTGTTTTTT. This translates into CASSSTAANEKLFF.

The chain recombines TRBV6-4 with TRBJ2-7; possibly TRBD2 for D (6 bases). CDR1 is MRHNA, CDR2 SNTAGT, per germline. Trimming removed 8 bases at V and 3 bases at J, with 8 bases between. The CDR3 has 11 residues. Written as DNA, the CDR3 is TGTGCCAGCGGGGGGAGCTACGAGCAGTACTTC. It codes for CASGGSYEQYF.

Notes on this clonotype: A far larger clone is a single base away, which makes a read error likely. The J gene is TRBJ1-5, the V gene TRBV6-5; maybe TRBD1 (5 bases). Germline CDR1 is MNHEY and CDR2 is SVGAGI. V was pared by 10 bases and J by 4 bases, with 14 bases between. The length of the CDR3 is 13 residues. CDR3 sequence: CAITQVVNQPQHF. The DNA of the CDR3 is TGTGCCATCACACAGGTTGTAAATCAGCCCCAGCATTTT.

The sample holds many counts of this clonotype. The V gene is TRBV6-2 or TRBV6-3, the J gene TRBJ2-5; TRBD2 matches at 8 bases. Trimming took 2 bases from V and 5 from J; bases not matched to a gene: 7. Germline V CDR1 and CDR2: MNHEY, SVGEGT. This CDR3 has 15 amino acids. The CDR3 DNA reads as TGTGCCAGCAGTTACGACGGGAGGGCCGGGGAGACCCAGTACTTC. Its protein is CASSYDGRAGETQYF.

This clonotype was observed at least ten times. The chain recombines TRBV30 with TRBJ2-7; 7 nucleotides line up with TRBD1. The J segment lost 1 base and the V segment lost 4 bases, leaving 7 bases of the junction unmatched. Per the germline V gene, CDR1 is GTSNPN and CDR2 is SVGIG (reference sequence). This CDR3 comprises 14 residues. In nucleotides, the CDR3 is TGTGCCTGGATGTCACGGGGACAGTCCTACGAGCAGTACTTC. Its translation is CAWMSRGQSYEQYF.

Concerning this clonotype itself: Being one base from a much bigger clone, this may be a read error. The V and J genes are TRBV10-3 and TRBJ2-5; weak D call: TRBD2 (6 bases). The CDR3 loop spans 14 amino acids. CDR1 is ENHRY, CDR2 SYGVKD, per germline. CDR3 in DNA: TGTGCCATCAGTGAGATAGCGGACCAAGATACCCAGTACTTC. The encoded protein is CAISEIADQDTQYF.

This clonotype was recorded at least ten times. This CDR3 reads CASTQGAAGNTIYF. In DNA form, the CDR3 reads TGTGCCAGCACCCAGGGGGCAGCTGGAAACACCATATATTTT. V usage is TRBV6-1 and J usage is TRBJ1-3, with TRBD1 identical over 8 bases. Per germline, CDR1 MNHNS and CDR2 SASEGT. V lost 7 bases and J lost 2; bases outside the gene matches: 4. This CDR3 has 14 residues.